The entry below gives a single TCR beta chain sequence along with its context. Germline is not matched at one junction end, which may reflect a read error. Sequencing used immunoSEQ multiplex PCR; TCRdb keeps in-frame clones, though not all of them. Of about 63,000 clones listed, around nine tenths were seen once; the top ten hold approximately 1.7%. The data derive from a study of graft-versus-host responses after intestinal transplantation. The starting material, graft tissue, was processed to release intraepithelial and lamina propria lymphocytes. The CDR3 runs to 16 residues. In germline, CDR1 is ENHRY, CDR2 SYGVKD.

The material was ileum tissue, obtained less than 400 days after transplant. This receptor was obtained from a human patient who received an intestinal transplant, so some T cells may come from the graft donor. The chain employs TRBV10-3 and TRBJ2-5; the match to TRBD2 covers 8 bases. CDR3 coding DNA: TGTGCCATCAGTGAGTCGTGGCTAGCGGGTCGAGAGACCCGGTACTTC. This sequence encodes CAISESWLAGRETRYF.